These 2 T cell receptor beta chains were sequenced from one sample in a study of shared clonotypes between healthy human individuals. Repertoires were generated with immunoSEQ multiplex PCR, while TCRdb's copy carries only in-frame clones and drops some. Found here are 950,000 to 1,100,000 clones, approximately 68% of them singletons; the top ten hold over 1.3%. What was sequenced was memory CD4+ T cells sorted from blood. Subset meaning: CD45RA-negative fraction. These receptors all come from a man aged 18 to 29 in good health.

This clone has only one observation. CDR3 amino acids: CASSVDSGSTWTGELFF. The CDR3 DNA reads as TGTGCCAGCAGCGTAGATAGCGGATCAACGTGGACCGGGGAGCTGTTTTTT. J is TRBJ2-2 and V is TRBV9; weak D call: TRBD2 (6 bases). CDR1 and CDR2 (germline): SGDLS, YYNGEE. Trimming cost V 0 bases and J 5 bases, with 17 bases left between them. This CDR3 comprises 17 residues.

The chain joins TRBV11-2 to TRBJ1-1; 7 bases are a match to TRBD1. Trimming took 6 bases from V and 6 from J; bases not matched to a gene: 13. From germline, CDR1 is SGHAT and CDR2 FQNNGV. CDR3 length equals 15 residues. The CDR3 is CASSKGAGDGAEAFF. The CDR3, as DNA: TGTGCCAGCAGTAAGGGGGCTGGGGATGGCGCTGAAGCTTTCTTT. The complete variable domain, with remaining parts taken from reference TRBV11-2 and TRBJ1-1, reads EAGVAQSPRYKIIEKRQSVAFWCNPISGHATLYWYQQILGQGPKLLIQFQNNGVVDDSQLPKDRFSAERLKGVDSTLKIQPAKLEDSAVYLCASSKGAGDGAEAFFGQGTRLTVV.